This passage covers 23 T cell receptor beta chains from one sample sequenced in a study of T-cell reconstitution after alpha-beta-depleted transplantation in children. Preparing the TCRbeta library involved the use of unique molecular identifiers. MiXCR, run by TCRdb on the PCR reads, gives a single entry per CDR3 protein. Among 250,000 to 300,000 distinct CDR3 sequences, around 7.3% were seen once, and the ten largest hold 8.5% to 9.5%. No antigen is known for these receptors. Findings and limits, study-wide: At the one-year point after transplant, T-cell counts and TCRbeta diversity were found to come mostly from T cells that had been newly produced.

The sample here was peripheral blood, taken 360 days after TCRalphabeta/CD19-depleted stem cell transplant. All receptors come from a female patient aged 2 to 10 who had a stem cell transplant for Fanconi anemia, so the T cells may come from the graft donor.

In this sample, this clonotype turned up a few times. V and J are TRBV3-1 and TRBJ2-1, with D perhaps given as TRBD1 or TRBD2 (6 bases each). CDR3 length equals 20 residues. The germline V gene has CDR1 LGHDT and CDR2 YNNKEL (reference sequence). The V end lost 0 bases, the J end lost 1 base, and 22 bases lay between the germline ends. CDR3: CASSQDWGWGAFQSYNEQFF. DNA for the CDR3: TGTGCCAGCAGCCAAGATTGGGGCTGGGGGGCCTTCCAGTCCTACAATGAGCAGTTCTTC.

Regarding this clonotype: A much larger clonotype is one base distant, so this may be a read error. J is TRBJ1-2 and V is TRBV29-1, with D uncertain. The CDR3 has 14 residues. Germline lookup yields CDR1 SQVTM and CDR2 ANQGSEA. CDR3 residues: CSVALQVVPYGYAF. CDR3 DNA sequence: TGCAGCGTTGCACTCCAGGTCGTACCCTATGGCTACGCCTTC.

This clonotype was observed at least ten times. This chain's CDR3 is CASTYTGGYNEQFF. The CDR3 DNA sequence: TGTGCCAGCACCTATACCGGGGGCTACAATGAGCAGTTCTTC. The chain recombines TRBV13 with TRBJ2-1; D is perhaps TRBD2 (6 bases). The CDR3 loop spans 14 amino acids. V dropped 7 bases and J dropped 3 bases, with 13 bases sitting between them. Germline assignment: CDR1 PRHDT and CDR2 FYEKMQ (reference sequence).

The table lists this clonotype with many counts. This chain joins TRBV20-1 and TRBJ2-4; TRBD2 agrees at 7 bases. The CDR3 is 13 residues long. Looked up from germline, CDR1 is DFQATT and CDR2 is SNEGSKA (reference sequence). Trimming removed 1 base from V and 8 bases from J; junction bases left unmatched: 5. In DNA, the CDR3 is TGCAGTGCTAGAGTGACTAGCTGGGACATTCAGTACTTC. It codes for CSARVTSWDIQYF.

This clonotype was counted many times. The gene calls are TRBV29-1 and TRBJ2-5, with D possibly matching TRBD2 (5 bases). V gave up 3 bases and J gave up 7 bases, with 12 bases separating them. The CDR3 extends over 12 amino acids. CDR1 is SQVTM, CDR2 ANQGSEA, per germline. The CDR3 DNA reads TGCAGCGTTGAGGCCGGGATAGCGACCCAGTACTTC. Translated, it gives CSVEAGIATQYF.

The rearrangement links TRBV7-8 to TRBJ1-5; D is ambiguous. V shed 4 bases and J shed 0 bases, with 13 bases lying between them. Germline V gives CDR1 SGHVS, CDR2 FQNEAQ. This CDR3 is 16 amino acids long. The CDR3 protein is CASSWSAMPSNQPQHF. CDR3 bases: TGTGCCAGCAGCTGGTCCGCTATGCCTAGCAATCAGCCCCAGCATTTT.

The chain is built from TRBV20-1 and TRBJ1-1; D might be TRBD1 (5 bases). From germline, CDR1 is DFQATT and CDR2 SNEGSKA (reference sequence). This CDR3 is 14 amino acids long. V dropped 3 bases and J dropped 0 bases, with 11 bases sitting between them. The DNA of the CDR3 is TGCAGTGCTAGTATCGGGACGGTGAACACTGAAGCTTTCTTT. Translating it yields CSASIGTVNTEAFF.

The chain recombines TRBV27 with TRBJ2-2; no reliable D call. The germline V and J ends were trimmed by 3 bases and 0 bases, with 11 bases remaining between them. The CDR3 runs to 16 residues. The germline gives CDR1 MNHEY, CDR2 SMNVEV (reference sequence). The CDR3 DNA sequence: TGTGCCAGCAGTTTGTCCCATCCGGCGAACACCGGGGAGCTGTTTTTT. It specifies CASSLSHPANTGELFF.

In the case of this clonotype: Being one base from a much bigger clone, this may be a read error. The chain links TRBV4-2 to TRBJ2-2; 7 nucleotides agree with TRBD1. CDR1 LGHNA and CDR2 YNFKEQ come from the germline V gene. This CDR3 comprises 12 residues. CDR3 coding DNA: TGTTCCAGCAGCCATAAGACAGGGATGCTGTTTTTT. Translation gives CSSSHKTGMLFF.

At least ten counts were recorded for this clonotype. The rearrangement joins TRBV6-1 to TRBJ2-3; D gene unclear. Trimming left V 1 base short and J 4 bases short, with 9 bases between. Germline values: CDR1 MNHNS, CDR2 SASEGT. This CDR3 has 14 amino acids. For the CDR3, the DNA is TGTGCCAGCAGTGAAGGGGGTATTCCAGATACGCAGTATTTT. The encoded protein is CASSEGGIPDTQYF.

This clonotype was detected many times. V and J are TRBV7-2 and TRBJ1-2, with no clear D. CDR3 length: 14 amino acids. V lost 1 base and J lost 0, with 6 bases in between. Germline assignment: CDR1 SGHTA and CDR2 FQGNSA. Here the CDR3 reads CASSLGVANYGYTF. The CDR3 bases are TGTGCCAGCAGCTTAGGTGTTGCTAACTATGGCTACACCTTC. The variable domain in full, with the rest retrieved from reference TRBV7-2 and TRBJ1-2, is GAGVSQSPSNKVTEKGKDVELRCDPISGHTALYWYRQSLGQGLEFLIYFQGNSAPDKSGLPSDRFSAERTGGSVSTLTIQRTQQEDSAVYLCASSLGVANYGYTFGSGTRLTVV.

A few counts support this clonotype. This chain links TRBV7-9 with TRBJ2-2; TRBD2 agrees at 11 bases. This CDR3 contains 16 residues. With V trimmed by 5 bases and J by 0 bases, 2 bases remained unmatched. Per the germline V gene, CDR1 is SEHNR and CDR2 is FQNEAQ (reference sequence). Written as DNA, the CDR3 is TGTGCCAGCAGCGGGACTAGCGGTTCGAACACCGGGGAGCTGTTTTTT. Translation gives CASSGTSGSNTGELFF.

The sample holds a few counts of this clonotype. This chain connects TRBV5-5 to TRBJ2-7; D gene ambiguous. The V end lost 0 bases, the J end lost 2 bases, and 12 bases lay between the germline ends. Germline CDR1 SGHKS, CDR2 YYEKEE (reference sequence). The CDR3 is 15 residues long. CDR3 coding DNA: TGTGCCAGCAGCTTGGGTCTGGGCAGGACCTACGAGCAGTACGTC. Translating it yields CASSLGLGRTYEQYV.

This clonotype was seen a few times. The chain carries TRBV6-5 and TRBJ1-4; no clear D. The CDR3 covers 16 residues. The germline V gene has CDR1 MNHEY and CDR2 SVGAGI. Trimming shortened V by 6 bases and J by 7 bases, and 21 bases separated the two germline ends. CDR3 nucleotide sequence: TGTGCCAGCAGATCTACCTTTTGGGGATGGGGTGAAAAACTGTTTTTT. This sequence encodes CASRSTFWGWGEKLFF.

There are a few counts of this clonotype. The gene calls are TRBV5-1 and TRBJ1-2; TRBD1 aligns across 8 bases. The CDR3 sequence is 15 residues long. Trimming at V came to 4 bases and at J to 3 bases, leaving 8 bases not matched to a gene. Germline V gives CDR1 SGHRS, CDR2 YFSETQ. The CDR3 sequence is CASSQRTGTDYGYTF. The CDR3 coding sequence is TGCGCCAGCAGCCAAAGGACAGGGACCGACTATGGCTACACCTTC. Full variable domain (outside the CDR3, taken from reference TRBV5-1 and TRBJ1-2): KAGVTQTPRYLIKTRGQQVTLSCSPISGHRSVSWYQQTPGQGLQFLFEYFSETQRNKGNFPGRFSGRQFSNSRSEMNVSTLELGDSALYLCASSQRTGTDYGYTFGSGTRLTVV.

This clonotype was observed many times. The J gene is TRBJ2-2, the V gene TRBV10-3, with D tentatively TRBD1 (5 bases). Trimming cost V 4 bases and J 2 bases, with 14 bases left between them. The CDR3 consists of 16 residues. The V gene's germline CDR1 is ENHRY and CDR2 SYGVKD. The CDR3 coding sequence is TGTGCCATCAGTGGCCTTGGGCAGGGAAACACCGGGGAGCTGTTTTTT. Translation: CAISGLGQGNTGELFF.

This clonotype was found many times. The chain combines TRBV4-3 with TRBJ1-2; no firm D call. The V gene's germline CDR1 is LGHNA and CDR2 YSLEER. The CDR3 covers 13 residues. The V gene lost 0 bases and the J gene lost 3 bases, with 5 bases spanning the gap. The CDR3 region is CASSQDRHYGYTF. The CDR3 DNA reads TGCGCCAGCAGCCAAGACAGGCACTATGGCTACACCTTC.

This clonotype has a count of ten or more. The chain recombines TRBV20-1 with TRBJ2-3; weak D call: TRBD1 (6 bases). Germline lookup yields CDR1 DFQATT and CDR2 SNEGSKA (reference sequence). V was cut by 0 bases and J by 2 bases, with 12 bases left in between. The CDR3 extends over 15 amino acids. CDR3 protein: CSARDSWGPTDTQYF. In nucleotides, the CDR3 is TGCAGTGCTAGAGATTCATGGGGGCCCACAGATACGCAGTATTTT.

The gene calls are TRBV15 and TRBJ1-4, with D hard to call. The germline V gene has CDR1 LNHNV and CDR2 YYDKDF (reference sequence). This CDR3 comprises 13 residues. Trimming stripped 1 base from V and 7 bases from J, with 7 bases between. CDR3 sequence reads: CATSRGLGEKLFF. CDR3 coding DNA: TGTGCCACCAGCAGAGGACTCGGTGAAAAACTGTTTTTT.

Concerning this clonotype: A read error is the likely source, as a far larger clone sits one nucleotide away. The CDR3 is CASSPRAYEQYF. Here the CDR3 DNA reads TGTGCCAGCAGTCCCAGGGCCTACGAGCAGTACTTC. The chain combines TRBV6-2 or TRBV6-3 with TRBJ2-7, with D perhaps TRBD1 (5 bases). CDR1 and CDR2 from the germline V gene are MNHEY and SVGEGT. With 5 bases removed from V and 2 bases from J, the gap between germline ends came to 7 bases. This CDR3 has 12 amino acids.

This clonotype appeared many times. The CDR3 loop reads CASSEYSGVPHYEQYF. CDR3 bases: TGTGCCAGCAGTGAATACTCTGGAGTACCCCACTACGAGCAGTACTTC. The chain links TRBV25-1 to TRBJ2-7; D remains ambiguous. The CDR3 runs to 16 residues. V was trimmed by 0 bases and J by 3 bases, leaving 15 bases between them. Per germline, CDR1 MGHDK and CDR2 SYGVNS.

The sample holds a few counts of this clonotype. The chain couples TRBV6-5 to TRBJ2-1; D call uncertain. The CDR3 runs to 15 residues. V gave up 0 bases and J gave up 11 bases, with 17 bases separating them. Germline values: CDR1 MNHEY, CDR2 SVGAGI. The CDR3 bases are TGTGCCAGCAGTTACTCGAAAGTGCTTGGCCCCCAGCAGTTCTTC. It codes for CASSYSKVLGPQQFF.

This clonotype was detected ten times or more. This chain joins TRBV4-3 and TRBJ1-1; possible D gene TRBD1, 5 bases. The CDR3 has 15 amino acids. The germline V gene has CDR1 LGHNA and CDR2 YSLEER. The V and J ends lost 1 base and 6 bases respectively, with 15 bases between them. The CDR3 here is CASSQVTWSRAEAFF. CDR3 DNA: TGCGCCAGCAGCCAAGTTACCTGGTCCAGGGCTGAAGCTTTCTTT.